This is a list of T cell receptor beta chains from one sample in a study of blood T cell repertoires in COVID-19. Libraries were prepared by immunoSEQ multiplex PCR; TCRdb keeps only in-frame clonotypes and omits some of them. This sample has about 380,000 clones, with about 90% found just once. Sample: peripheral blood. The receptor set was obtained from a man aged 35 to 55 with acute or convalescent COVID-19. CDR3s include the opening cysteine and the closing phenylalanine or tryptophan. The D gene is left open where the match is weak.

CDR3aa	CDR3nt	j_gene	d_gene	v_gene
CASSLYPSQETQYF	TGTGCCAGCAGTTTATATCCCAGCCAAGAGACCCAGTACTTC	TRBJ2-5	.	TRBV28
CASSVAYRGSSYEQYF	TGTGCCAGTAGTGTTGCCTACAGGGGGAGCTCCTACGAGCAGTACTTC	TRBJ2-7	TRBD1	TRBV19
CASSQDTGGSPLHF	TGTGCCAGCAGCCAAGATACGGGGGGATCACCCCTCCACTTT	TRBJ1-6	.	TRBV4-2
CAWSGEELISNQPQHF	TGTGCCTGGAGTGGCGAGGAGCTTATTAGCAATCAGCCCCAGCATTTT	TRBJ1-5	.	TRBV30
CASGQGAHEQYF	TGTGCCAGCGGACAGGGGGCCCACGAGCAGTACTTC	TRBJ2-7	TRBD1	TRBV19
CASSLTGNYGYTF	TGTGCCAGCAGTTTAACGGGGAACTATGGCTACACCTTC	TRBJ1-2	.	TRBV27
CASSRGAGSNSPLHF	TGTGCCAGCAGCCGGGGAGCGGGGAGTAATTCACCCCTCCACTTT	TRBJ1-6	.	TRBV7-3
CASSHEGDRYYEQYF	TGTGCCAGCAGCCATGAGGGGGACAGATACTACGAGCAGTACTTC	TRBJ2-7	TRBD1	TRBV7-9
CASNLGRWGTDTQYF	TGTGCCAGCAACTTAGGCAGGTGGGGCACAGATACGCAGTATTTT	TRBJ2-3	.	TRBV7-2
CASSPWAGAQETQYF	TGCGCCAGCAGCCCGTGGGCAGGGGCTCAAGAGACCCAGTACTTC	TRBJ2-5	.	TRBV5-1